This T cell receptor (beta chain) is from a study of blood T cell repertoires in COVID-19. In the study overall: The United States, Italy and Spain provided the acute and convalescent COVID-19 samples. Sample material is recorded as cDNA or gDNA derived from T cells, B-cell-depleted T cells, or PBMCs.

Original data processing: Reference gene primer amplification gave nucleated cell count estimates. Measured with immunoSEQ multiplex PCR; TCRdb has only the in-frame clones, and not every one. D and trimming come from the DNA, and the V and J calls and clone size come from that table. The profile covers around 250,000 clones, with 85% to 90% appearing a single time and 4% to 5% taken by the ten largest. Losses at the gene ends were 5 bases for V and 2 bases for J; bases not matched to a gene: 6. Germline loops: CDR1 MNHEY, CDR2 SMNVEV (reference sequence). The CDR3 runs to 16 residues. The source is a woman between 35 and 50 years old who had recovered from COVID-19. The V and J genes are TRBV27 and TRBJ2-6; the match to TRBD1 covers 7 bases. Sequenced material: peripheral blood. The CDR3 is CASSQLTGAGANVLTF. In nucleotides, the CDR3 is TGTGCCAGCAGTCAGCTTACAGGGGCTGGGGCCAACGTCCTGACTTTC.